The entry below describes one T cell receptor beta chain. Study processing details: Estimation of nucleated cell counts relied on the amplification of reference gene primers. Clones were read by immunoSEQ multiplex PCR, and TCRdb kept only the in-frame ones, dropping some. The V and J calls and clone size were taken over from that table, and D and trimming were inferred from the DNA. The sample has a few hundred thousand clones; roughly 81% are singletons. This sample is drawn from a study of blood T cell repertoires in COVID-19. Across the study: The analysed material was cDNA or gDNA that came from T cells, B-cell-depleted T cells, or PBMCs.

The germline gives CDR1 WNHNN, CDR2 SYGVQD (reference sequence). The V gene end was trimmed by 4 bases and the J gene end by 0 bases; junction bases not matched to a gene: 2. The length of the CDR3 is 15 residues. Participants, roughly 18 to 90 years old, spanned 24 US areas. The sequenced sample consisted of PBMCs or T cells enriched from blood (not recorded which). V usage is TRBV10-1 and J usage is TRBJ2-2; 7 bases map to TRBD2. This receptor was identified in a woman in her fifties or sixties who had been exposed to COVID-19. CDR3 DNA sequence: TGCGCCAGCAGTGGGACTAGAGCGAACACCGGGGAGCTGTTTTTT. Translated: CASSGTRANTGELFF.